This TCR beta chain was obtained from a study of beta chain features in type 1 diabetes. With 6 bases clipped from V and 2 bases from J, the junction kept 6 bases outside the gene matches. The CDR3 consists of 15 residues. Germline lookup yields CDR1 SNHLY and CDR2 FYNNEI. Expressed TCRB transcripts got sequenced, as all isolated RNA was reverse transcribed. Data came from immunoSEQ multiplex PCR; TCRdb stores just in-frame clones and leaves some out. The table includes about 360,000 clones, 10% to 15% detected once. It was one heparinised blood draw, averaging about 116 mL, that each donor gave. Populations obtained by sorting all exceeded 95% purity. This clone was seen a few times. Antigen unknown. Study-level results: The study notes PCR might favor shorter templates equally in patients and controls.

This rearrangement joins TRBV2 to TRBJ2-1; 8 nucleotides align to TRBD2. The sequence was collected from a man between 18 and 35 years old in good health. Sequencing was performed on naive CD4+ T cells from blood. The CDR3 loop is CASRPGGSAYNEQFF. DNA for the CDR3: TGTGCCAGCAGGCCGGGGGGGAGCGCCTACAATGAGCAGTTCTTC.